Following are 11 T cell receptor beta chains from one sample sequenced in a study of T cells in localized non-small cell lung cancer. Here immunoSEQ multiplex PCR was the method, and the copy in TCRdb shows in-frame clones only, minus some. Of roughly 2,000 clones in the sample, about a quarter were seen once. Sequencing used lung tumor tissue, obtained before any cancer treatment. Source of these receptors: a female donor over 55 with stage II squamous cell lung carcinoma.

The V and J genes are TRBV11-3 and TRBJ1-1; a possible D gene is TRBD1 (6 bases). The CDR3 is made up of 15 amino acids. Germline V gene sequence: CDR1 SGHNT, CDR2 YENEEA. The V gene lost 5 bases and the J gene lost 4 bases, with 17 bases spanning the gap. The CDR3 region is CASSPTGTRGTEAFF. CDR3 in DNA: TGTGCCAGCAGCCCAACGGGGACAAGGGGCACTGAAGCTTTCTTT.

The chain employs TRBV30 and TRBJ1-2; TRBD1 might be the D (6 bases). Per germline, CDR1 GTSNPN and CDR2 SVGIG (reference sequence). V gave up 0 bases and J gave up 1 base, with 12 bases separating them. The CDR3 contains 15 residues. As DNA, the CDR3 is TGTGCCTGGAGTGTGGGGGGGGCCCGTAACTATGGCTACACCTTC. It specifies CAWSVGGARNYGYTF.

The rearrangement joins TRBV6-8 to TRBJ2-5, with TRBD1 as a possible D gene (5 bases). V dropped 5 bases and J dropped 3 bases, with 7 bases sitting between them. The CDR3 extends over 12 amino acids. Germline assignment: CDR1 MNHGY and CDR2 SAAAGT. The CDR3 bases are TGTGCCAGCAGTGACAGAAAAGAGACCCAGTACTTC. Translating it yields CASSDRKETQYF.

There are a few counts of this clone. CDR3 sequence: CASSLVGDTQYF. DNA for the CDR3: TGTGCCAGCAGCCTCGTCGGAGATACGCAGTATTTT. The chain joins TRBV28 to TRBJ2-3; D not certain. Germline-derived CDR1 and CDR2 are MDHEN and SYDVKM. Trimming removed 6 bases from V and 5 bases from J, with 9 bases in between. This CDR3 spans 12 amino acids.

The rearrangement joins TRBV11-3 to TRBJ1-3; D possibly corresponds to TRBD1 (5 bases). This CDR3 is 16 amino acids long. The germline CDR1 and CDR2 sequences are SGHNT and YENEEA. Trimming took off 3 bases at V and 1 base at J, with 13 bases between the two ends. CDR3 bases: TGTGCCAGCAGCTTTCGACAGTACTCTTCTGGAAACACCATATATTTT. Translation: CASSFRQYSSGNTIYF.

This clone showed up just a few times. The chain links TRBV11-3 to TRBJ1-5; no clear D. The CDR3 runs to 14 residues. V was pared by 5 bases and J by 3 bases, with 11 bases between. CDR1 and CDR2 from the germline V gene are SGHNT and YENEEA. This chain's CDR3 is CASSVERNNQPQHF. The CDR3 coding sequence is TGTGCCAGCAGCGTTGAGCGGAACAATCAGCCCCAGCATTTT.

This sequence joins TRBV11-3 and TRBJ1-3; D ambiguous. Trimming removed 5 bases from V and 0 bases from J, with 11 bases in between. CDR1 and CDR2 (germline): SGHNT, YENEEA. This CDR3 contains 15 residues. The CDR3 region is CASSGLQSSGNTIYF. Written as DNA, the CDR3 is TGTGCCAGCAGCGGCCTGCAGAGCTCTGGAAACACCATATATTTT.

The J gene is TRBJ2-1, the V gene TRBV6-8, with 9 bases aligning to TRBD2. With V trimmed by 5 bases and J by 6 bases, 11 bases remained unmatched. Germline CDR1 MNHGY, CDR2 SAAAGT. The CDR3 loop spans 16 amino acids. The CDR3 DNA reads TGTGCCAGCAGTGACACCGGGCAGCGGGAGGTCAATGAGCAGTTCTTC. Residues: CASSDTGQREVNEQFF.

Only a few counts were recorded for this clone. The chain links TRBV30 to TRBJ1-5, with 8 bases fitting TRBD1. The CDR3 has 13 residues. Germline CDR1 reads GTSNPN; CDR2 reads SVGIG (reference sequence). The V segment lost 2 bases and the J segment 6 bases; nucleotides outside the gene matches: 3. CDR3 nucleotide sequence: TGTGCCTGGAGTCCAGGGGGCACTCAGCCCCAGCATTTT. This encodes CAWSPGGTQPQHF.

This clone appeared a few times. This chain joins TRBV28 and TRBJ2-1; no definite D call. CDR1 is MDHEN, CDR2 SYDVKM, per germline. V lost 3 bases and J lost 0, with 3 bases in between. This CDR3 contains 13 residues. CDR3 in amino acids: CASSFISYNEQFF. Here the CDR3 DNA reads TGTGCCAGCAGTTTTATCTCCTACAATGAGCAGTTCTTC.

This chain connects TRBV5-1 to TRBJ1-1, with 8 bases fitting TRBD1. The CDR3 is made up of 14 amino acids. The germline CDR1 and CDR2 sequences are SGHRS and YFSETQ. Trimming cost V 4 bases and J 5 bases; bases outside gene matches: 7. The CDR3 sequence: CASSTGQGFTEAFF. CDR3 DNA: TGCGCCAGCAGCACAGGACAGGGTTTTACTGAAGCTTTCTTT.